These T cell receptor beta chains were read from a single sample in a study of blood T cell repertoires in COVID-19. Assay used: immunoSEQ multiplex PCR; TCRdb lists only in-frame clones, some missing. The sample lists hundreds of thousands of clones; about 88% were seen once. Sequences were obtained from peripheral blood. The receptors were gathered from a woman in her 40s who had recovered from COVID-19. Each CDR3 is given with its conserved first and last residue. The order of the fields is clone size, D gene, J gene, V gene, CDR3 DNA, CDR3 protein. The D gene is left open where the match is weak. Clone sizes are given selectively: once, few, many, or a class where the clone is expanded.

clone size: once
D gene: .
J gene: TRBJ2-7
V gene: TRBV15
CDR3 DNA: TGTGCCACCAGCGACTCCACATACGAGCAGTACTTC
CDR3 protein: CATSDSTYEQYF

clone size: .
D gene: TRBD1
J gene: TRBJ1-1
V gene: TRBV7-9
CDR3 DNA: TGTGCCAGCAGAACCGGGACAGGGATGAACACTGAAGCTTTCTTT
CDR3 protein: CASRTGTGMNTEAFF

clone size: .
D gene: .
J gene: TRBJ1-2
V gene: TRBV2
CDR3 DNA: TGTGCCAGCAGTGAAAGGGAGGTACGTGGCTACACCTTC
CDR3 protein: CASSEREVRGYTF

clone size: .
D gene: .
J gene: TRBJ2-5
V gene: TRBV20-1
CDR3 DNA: TGCAGTGCTAGTAGGAGGGTTGAGAAGCAAGAGACCCAGTACTTC
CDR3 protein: CSASRRVEKQETQYF

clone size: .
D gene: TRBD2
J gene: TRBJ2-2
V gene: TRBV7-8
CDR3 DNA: TGTGCCAGCAGCCCAAGGACTAGCGGGGGGTCGAACACCGGGGAGCTGTTTTTT
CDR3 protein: CASSPRTSGGSNTGELFF

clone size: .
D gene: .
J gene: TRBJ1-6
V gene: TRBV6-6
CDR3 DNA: TGTGCCAGCAACCAGGCAGGGAATTCACCCCTCCACTTT
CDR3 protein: CASNQAGNSPLHF

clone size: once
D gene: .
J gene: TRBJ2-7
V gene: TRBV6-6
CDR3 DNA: TGTGCCAGCAGTCTAAGAGGGTACGAGCAGTACTTC
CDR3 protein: CASSLRGYEQYF

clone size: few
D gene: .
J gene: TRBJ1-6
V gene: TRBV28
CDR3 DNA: TGTGCCAGCAGTTCAAACCGGGACATCCTTAATTCACCCCTCCACTTT
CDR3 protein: CASSSNRDILNSPLHF

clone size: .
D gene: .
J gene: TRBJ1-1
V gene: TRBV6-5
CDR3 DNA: TGTGCCAGCACCCGTTACGAGTTGAACACTGAAGCTTTCTTT
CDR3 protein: CASTRYELNTEAFF

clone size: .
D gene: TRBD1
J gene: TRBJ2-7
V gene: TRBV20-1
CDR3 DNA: TGCAGTGCTAGTGAACCCGGGACAGGGATTAGTCACGAGCAGTACTTC
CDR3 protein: CSASEPGTGISHEQYF

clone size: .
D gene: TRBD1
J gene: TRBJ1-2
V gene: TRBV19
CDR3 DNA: TGTGCCAGTAGTATCCAGGGGACAGCTAACTATGGCTACACCTTC
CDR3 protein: CASSIQGTANYGYTF

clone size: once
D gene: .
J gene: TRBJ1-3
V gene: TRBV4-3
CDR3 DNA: TGCGCCAGCAGCCAATCTAGGACAGCCTCTGGAAACACCATATATTTT
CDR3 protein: CASSQSRTASGNTIYF

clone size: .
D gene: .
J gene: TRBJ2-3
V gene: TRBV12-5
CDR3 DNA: TGTGCTAGTGGTTTGTCGGGCACAGATACGCAGTATTTT
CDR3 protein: CASGLSGTDTQYF

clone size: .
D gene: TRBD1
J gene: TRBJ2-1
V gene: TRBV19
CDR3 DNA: TGTGCCAGTAGTAGGTACAGGGGGCTCTCCTACAATGAGCAGTTCTTC
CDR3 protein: CASSRYRGLSYNEQFF

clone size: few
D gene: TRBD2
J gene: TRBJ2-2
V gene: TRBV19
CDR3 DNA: TGTGCCAGTAGAAACCTAGCGGGAGGTCACACCGGGGAGCTGTTTTTT
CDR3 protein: CASRNLAGGHTGELFF

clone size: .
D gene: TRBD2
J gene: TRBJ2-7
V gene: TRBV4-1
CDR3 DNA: TGCGCCAGCAGCCAAGATCTAGCGGGAGAATCCTACGAGCAGTACTTC
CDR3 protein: CASSQDLAGESYEQYF

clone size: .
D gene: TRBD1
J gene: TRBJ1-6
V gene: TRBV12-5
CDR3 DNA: TGTGCTAGTGGTTCCGGACAGGGTGTAAATTCACCCCTCCACTTT
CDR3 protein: CASGSGQGVNSPLHF

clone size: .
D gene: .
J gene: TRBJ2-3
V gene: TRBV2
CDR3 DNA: TGTGCCAGCACTCCGGGACTGCACACAGATACGCAGTATTTT
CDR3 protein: CASTPGLHTDTQYF

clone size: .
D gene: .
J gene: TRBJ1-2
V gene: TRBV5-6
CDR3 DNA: TGTGCCAGCAGCCCTCCGGAGGGCAACTATGGCTACACCTTC
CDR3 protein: CASSPPEGNYGYTF

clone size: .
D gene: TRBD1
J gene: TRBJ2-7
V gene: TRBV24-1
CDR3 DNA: TGTGCCACCAGTGATGCCCGGGACAGGGGCTACGAGCAGTACTTC
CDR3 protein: CATSDARDRGYEQYF

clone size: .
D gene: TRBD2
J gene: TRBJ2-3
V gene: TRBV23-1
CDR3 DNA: TGCGCCAGCAGTCCCCGGACTAGCGGGTCTGCGTACACAGATACGCAGTATTTT
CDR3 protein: CASSPRTSGSAYTDTQYF

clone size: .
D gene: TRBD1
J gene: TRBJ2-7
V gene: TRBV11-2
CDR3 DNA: TGTGCCAGCAGCTTAGAACGGGACAGTTCCTACGAGCAGTACTTC
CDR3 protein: CASSLERDSSYEQYF

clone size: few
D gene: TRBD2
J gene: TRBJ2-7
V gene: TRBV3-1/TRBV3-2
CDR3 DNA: TGTGCCAGCATGGCGGACAGAGGCGGGACTAGCGGGAGGGGATACGAGCAGTACTTC
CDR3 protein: CASMADRGGTSGRGYEQYF

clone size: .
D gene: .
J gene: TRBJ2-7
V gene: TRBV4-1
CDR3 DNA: TGCGCCAGCAGCCAAGGGCTAGTCACCTACGAGCAGTACTTC
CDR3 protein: CASSQGLVTYEQYF

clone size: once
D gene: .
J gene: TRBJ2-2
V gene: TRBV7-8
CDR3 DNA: TGTGCCAGCAGCGTAAGCTGGGCAGGGACCGGGGAGCTGTTTTTT
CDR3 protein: CASSVSWAGTGELFF

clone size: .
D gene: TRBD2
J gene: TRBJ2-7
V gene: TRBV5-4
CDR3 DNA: TGTGCCAGCAGCTTCGCTAGCGGGAGCTCCTACGAGCAGTACTTC
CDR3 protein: CASSFASGSSYEQYF

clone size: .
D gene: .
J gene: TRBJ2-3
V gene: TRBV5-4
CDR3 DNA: TGTGCCAGCAGCTTTGACAGGCTAAGGGGCACAGATACGCAGTATTTT
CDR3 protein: CASSFDRLRGTDTQYF

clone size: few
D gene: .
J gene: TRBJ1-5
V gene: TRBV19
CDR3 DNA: TGTGCCAGTAGTATAGTTGCTAGTTATCAGCCCCAGCATTTT
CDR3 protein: CASSIVASYQPQHF

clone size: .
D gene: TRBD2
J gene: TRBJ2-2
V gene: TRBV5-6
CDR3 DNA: TGTGCCAGCAGCCTATTAGCGGGGAACACCGGGGAGCTGTTTTTT
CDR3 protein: CASSLLAGNTGELFF

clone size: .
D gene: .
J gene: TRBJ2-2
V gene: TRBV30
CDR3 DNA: TGTGCCTGGAGCCTAGGAAACACCGGGGAGCTGTTTTTT
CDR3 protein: CAWSLGNTGELFF

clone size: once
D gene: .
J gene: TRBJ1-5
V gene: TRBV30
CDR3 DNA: TGTGCCTGGAGTGACAACCAGGGGTCGATTCAGCCCCAGCATTTT
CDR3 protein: CAWSDNQGSIQPQHF

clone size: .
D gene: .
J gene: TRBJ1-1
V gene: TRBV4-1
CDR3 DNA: TGCGCCAGCAGCCAGGCTCCGGGCCCAGGGGACACTGAAGCTTTCTTT
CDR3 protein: CASSQAPGPGDTEAFF

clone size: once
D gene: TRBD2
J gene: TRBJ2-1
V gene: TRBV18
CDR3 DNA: TGTGCCAGCTCACCATTCTCTAGCGGGAGCTCCTACAATGAGCAGTTCTTC
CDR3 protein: CASSPFSSGSSYNEQFF

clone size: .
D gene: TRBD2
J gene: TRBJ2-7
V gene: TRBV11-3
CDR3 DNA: TGTGCCAGCAGCTGGGCACATAGCGGGACCACCTACGAGCAGTACTTC
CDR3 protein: CASSWAHSGTTYEQYF

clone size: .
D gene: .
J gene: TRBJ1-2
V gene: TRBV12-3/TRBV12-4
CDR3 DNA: TGTGCCAGCAGTTCACAGGTATTCTATGGCTACACCTTC
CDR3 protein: CASSSQVFYGYTF

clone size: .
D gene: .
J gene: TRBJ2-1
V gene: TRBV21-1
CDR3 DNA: TGTGCCAGCAGCAAAGGTGGAGGGGTGGCGTCCTACAATGAGCAGTTCTTC
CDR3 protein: CASSKGGGVASYNEQFF

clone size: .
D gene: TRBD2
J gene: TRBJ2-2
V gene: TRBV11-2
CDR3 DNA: TGTGCCAGCAGCCCGACCAAGGGCAGCGGGGGGGCCACCGGGGAGCTGTTTTTT
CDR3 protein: CASSPTKGSGGATGELFF

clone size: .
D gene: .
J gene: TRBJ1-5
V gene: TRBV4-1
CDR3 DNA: TGCGCCAGCAGCCCAGGACACGGCAATAGCAATCAGCCCCAGCATTTT
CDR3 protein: CASSPGHGNSNQPQHF

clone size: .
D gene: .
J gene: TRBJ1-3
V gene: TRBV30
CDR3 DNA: TGTGCCTGGAGTGCGACAAGGGGCGGAAACACCATATATTTT
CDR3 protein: CAWSATRGGNTIYF

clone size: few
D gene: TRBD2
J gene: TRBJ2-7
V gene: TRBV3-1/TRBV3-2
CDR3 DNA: TGTGCCAGCAGCCAAAGAATAGCGGGGAGCTACGAGCAGTACTTC
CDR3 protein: CASSQRIAGSYEQYF

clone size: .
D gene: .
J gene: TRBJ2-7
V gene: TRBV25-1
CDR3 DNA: TGTGCCAGCAGTGAGGCGGGGCTGCAGATCCACGAGCAGTACTTC
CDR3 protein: CASSEAGLQIHEQYF